These 26 T cell receptor beta chains came from one sample sequenced in a study of blood T cells in healthy people across ages. The use of a sample-barcoded 5' primer and a J-beta primer mix characterized a second PCR of roughly 7 to 12 cycles. TCRdb re-called the 5' RACE reads through MiXCR, storing one row per CDR3 protein. The data hold about 1.6 million distinct CDR3 sequences, with 30% to 35% observed a single time. Sequencing used blood. The receptors come from a woman aged 30 to 39 in good health.

This chain joins TRBV12-3 or TRBV12-4 and TRBJ2-5, with a possible D match to TRBD1 (6 bases). V was trimmed by 5 bases and J by 0 bases, leaving 16 bases between them. The CDR3 extends over 16 amino acids. The CDR3 here is CASSPLPDRNQETQYF. The CDR3, as DNA: TGTGCCAGCAGTCCATTACCTGACAGGAACCAAGAGACCCAGTACTTC.

The sample holds a few counts of this clonotype. The chain joins TRBV5-1 to TRBJ2-1; 9 bases fit TRBD2. The CDR3 sequence is 14 residues long. V shed 4 bases, J shed 4 bases, and the junction held 3 bases outside the gene matches. Germline V gene data show CDR1 as SGHRS and CDR2 as YFSETQ. The CDR3 DNA reads as TGCGCCAGCAGCCGACTAGCGGATTACAATGAGCAGTTCTTC. Translation gives CASSRLADYNEQFF. The complete variable domain, with remaining parts taken from reference TRBV5-1 and TRBJ2-1, reads KAGVTQTPRYLIKTRGQQVTLSCSPISGHRSVSWYQQTPGQGLQFLFEYFSETQRNKGNFPGRFSGRQFSNSRSEMNVSTLELGDSALYLCASSRLADYNEQFFGPGTRLTVL.

In its sample, this clonotype was seen a few times. An end of the junction does not agree with germline; a read error may underlie this. The chain combines TRBV6-2 or TRBV6-3 with TRBJ2-1, with 7 bases matching TRBD2. Per germline, CDR1 MNHEY and CDR2 SVGEGT. The CDR3 totals 14 residues. CDR3 sequence reads: CTSSPGGLYNEQFF. In DNA form, the CDR3 reads TGTACCAGCTCCCCGGGAGGCCTCTACAATGAGCAGTTCTTC.

The chain carries TRBV4-1 and TRBJ2-7; TRBD1 matches 8 bases. Per germline, CDR1 MGHRA and CDR2 YSYEKL. J lost 6 bases, V lost 1 base, and 8 bases had no gene match. The CDR3 runs 15 residues. Written as DNA, the CDR3 is TGCGCCAGCAGCCAAGGGCCGACAGGGGCGGGCGAGCAGTACTTC. It specifies CASSQGPTGAGEQYF.

The V gene is TRBV14, the J gene TRBJ2-7; 7 nucleotides line up with TRBD1. In germline, CDR1 is SGHDN, CDR2 FVKESK. CDR3 length: 13 residues. J gave up 6 bases and V 3 bases, and 5 bases lay outside the gene matches. DNA of the CDR3: TGTGCCAGCAGCCAGTCGACAGGGTCCGAGCAGTACTTC. It yields the protein CASSQSTGSEQYF.

In this sample, this clonotype turned up a few times. This chain links TRBV27 with TRBJ2-3; D is possibly TRBD1 (6 bases). V lost 6 bases, J lost 2 bases, and 15 bases lay in between. The CDR3 is made up of 15 amino acids. Looked up from germline, CDR1 is MNHEY and CDR2 is SMNVEV (reference sequence). The CDR3 is CASRRADSLTDTQYF. The CDR3 DNA sequence: TGTGCCAGCAGGCGAGCGGACAGTCTCACAGATACGCAGTATTTT.

CDR3 amino acids: CASSPRQPRGLRAEQFF. The CDR3, as DNA: TGCGCCAGCAGCCCCCGGCAACCCCGGGGGCTTCGTGCTGAGCAGTTCTTC. V gene TRBV5-1 combines with J gene TRBJ2-1; TRBD1 or TRBD2 may be the D gene (6 bases each). The CDR3 extends over 17 amino acids. The germline CDR1 and CDR2 sequences are SGHRS and YFSETQ. The V and J ends lost 4 bases and 9 bases respectively, with 26 bases between them.

The chain combines TRBV6-5 with TRBJ2-4, with D uncertain. Germline lookup yields CDR1 MNHEY and CDR2 SVGAGI. This CDR3 region has 11 residues. V lost 2 bases, J lost 8 bases, and 4 bases lay in between. CDR3 sequence reads: CASSYMDIQYF. CDR3 in DNA: TGTGCCAGCAGTTACATGGACATTCAGTACTTC.

This clonotype was observed at least ten times. The chain has TRBV18 and TRBJ2-5; D call uncertain. Germline V gene lookup returns CDR1 KGHSH and CDR2 LQKENI. V was trimmed by 8 bases and J by 2 bases, leaving 15 bases between them. This CDR3 has 14 residues. The CDR3 DNA follows: TGTGCCAGCAGCCCCCGGGCCGGTCAAGAGACCCAGTACTTC. Protein sequence: CASSPRAGQETQYF.

The chain joins TRBV11-1 to TRBJ2-3; 9 nucleotides line up with TRBD1. The CDR3 runs 17 residues. The germline gives CDR1 SGHAT, CDR2 FQDESV (reference sequence). V lost 1 base, J lost 4 bases, and 9 bases stayed unmatched. Here the CDR3 reads CASSLVPDRGAADTQYF. The CDR3 region has the DNA TGTGCCAGCAGCTTAGTTCCCGACAGGGGGGCGGCAGATACGCAGTATTTT.

The chain couples TRBV20-1 to TRBJ1-4; D might be TRBD1 (5 bases). Per germline, CDR1 DFQATT and CDR2 SNEGSKA (reference sequence). Trimming stripped 6 bases from V and 7 bases from J, with 15 bases between. The CDR3 length is 13 residues. CDR3 residues: CSAYGTGREKLFF. The CDR3 region has the DNA TGCAGTGCGTATGGGACGGGACGTGAAAAACTGTTTTTT.

The chain has TRBV7-9 and TRBJ2-7; 13 bases are a match to TRBD2. CDR3 length: 18 residues. Unmatched junction bases numbered 14, after V lost 4 bases and J lost 5 bases. From germline, CDR1 is SEHNR and CDR2 FQNEAQ (reference sequence). CDR3 DNA: TGTGCCAGCAGCTCCAACCCTCGGACTAGCGGGGGTGGTGACGAGCAGTACTTC. Translated: CASSSNPRTSGGGDEQYF.

The gene calls are TRBV5-1 and TRBJ2-5, with 12 bases matching TRBD1. CDR3 length equals 16 residues. The junction had 8 bases not matched to a gene; V was cut back by 1 base and J by 7 bases. Germline lookup yields CDR1 SGHRS and CDR2 YFSETQ. CDR3 amino acids: CASSLTGTGGALTQYF. The CDR3 DNA follows: TGCGCCAGCAGCTTGACCGGGACAGGGGGCGCGTTGACCCAGTACTTC.

This clonotype has just a few counts. The rearrangement uses TRBV20-1 and TRBJ1-6, with a possible D match to TRBD1 (6 bases). Germline assignment: CDR1 DFQATT and CDR2 SNEGSKA (reference sequence). The CDR3 is 14 residues long. Trimming took 8 bases from V and 7 from J, leaving 18 bases between them. The CDR3 sequence is CSLRGRGINSPLHF. For the CDR3, the DNA is TGCAGTCTTAGGGGGAGGGGTATCAATTCACCCCTCCACTTT.

V and J are TRBV5-1 and TRBJ2-7; 13 bases fit TRBD2. Germline lookup yields CDR1 SGHRS and CDR2 YFSETQ. The CDR3 spans 16 residues. Trimming took 4 bases from V and 1 from J; bases not matched to a gene: 5. This chain's CDR3 is CASSGGTSGTSYEQYF. CDR3 nucleotide sequence: TGCGCCAGCAGCGGCGGGACTAGCGGGACTTCCTACGAGCAGTACTTC.

This clonotype was seen only a few times. This chain connects TRBV4-1 to TRBJ1-1; possibly TRBD1 for D (6 bases). Germline CDR1 is MGHRA and CDR2 is YSYEKL. V lost 4 bases to trimming and J lost 2 bases, with 17 bases between them. The CDR3 extends over 16 amino acids. The CDR3 nucleotides are TGCGCCAGCAGCCTCAGATCCCCCAGGGGTAACACTGAAGCTTTCTTT. Its protein product is CASSLRSPRGNTEAFF.

The chain carries TRBV5-1 and TRBJ2-1, with D possibly matching TRBD2 (6 bases). The ends were cut back, 0 bases at V and 6 bases at J, with 13 bases in the middle. The germline CDR1 and CDR2 sequences are SGHRS and YFSETQ. CDR3 size: 15 residues. The CDR3 bases are TGCGCCAGCAGCTTGGGAGGAGGGCTAATCAATGAGCAGTTCTTC. Protein product: CASSLGGGLINEQFF. Variable domain in full (rest from reference TRBV5-1 and TRBJ2-1): KAGVTQTPRYLIKTRGQQVTLSCSPISGHRSVSWYQQTPGQGLQFLFEYFSETQRNKGNFPGRFSGRQFSNSRSEMNVSTLELGDSALYLCASSLGGGLINEQFFGPGTRLTVL.

This chain links TRBV2 with TRBJ2-7; D call uncertain. The CDR3 is made up of 11 amino acids. Germline-derived CDR1 and CDR2 are SNHLY and FYNNEI. V lost 8 bases to trimming and J lost 3 bases, with 8 bases between them. The CDR3: CASGTYYEQYF. In nucleotides, the CDR3 is TGTGCCAGCGGAACCTACTACGAGCAGTACTTC.

The rearrangement links TRBV10-3 to TRBJ2-7, with TRBD1 matching 10 bases. CDR3 length: 15 amino acids. Germline assignment: CDR1 ENHRY and CDR2 SYGVKD. J gave up 3 bases and V 3 bases, and 5 bases lay outside the gene matches. The CDR3 region is CAISDQRTGGYEQYF. The CDR3, as DNA: TGTGCCATCAGTGACCAGAGGACAGGGGGCTACGAGCAGTACTTC.

In this sample, this clonotype turned up a few times. The chain employs TRBV5-4 and TRBJ1-2, with unresolved D. Trimming took 0 bases from V and 2 from J, leaving 8 bases between them. The CDR3 is 14 residues long. From germline, CDR1 is SGHNT and CDR2 YYREEE (reference sequence). Here the CDR3 DNA reads TGTGCCAGCAGCTTGGTAAAGGACAACTATGGCTACACCTTC. It codes for CASSLVKDNYGYTF.

This clonotype showed up just a few times. The J gene is TRBJ2-2, the V gene TRBV11-2; 7 positions match TRBD1. The V gene end was trimmed by 1 base and the J gene end by 4 bases; junction bases not matched to a gene: 9. Per germline, CDR1 SGHAT and CDR2 FQNNGV. CDR3 length equals 17 residues. CDR3 loop: CASSLVDRGRGTGELFF. The DNA for the CDR3 is TGTGCCAGCAGCTTAGTAGATAGGGGGCGCGGCACCGGGGAGCTGTTTTTT.

A remark on this clonotype: The germline gene is not matched at one end of the junction; a read error may be the cause. The rearrangement joins TRBV9 to TRBJ2-1; D might be TRBD1 (6 bases). This CDR3 region has 15 residues. Germline V lookup: CDR1 SGDLS, CDR2 YYNGEE. CDR3 loop: CASSHEGDSYNKQFF. The CDR3, as DNA: TGTGCCAGCAGCCACGAGGGGGATTCCTACAATAAGCAGTTCTTC.

In this sample, this clonotype turned up a few times. The V gene is TRBV6-2 or TRBV6-3, the J gene TRBJ2-5, with D possibly TRBD1 on 5 matching bases. Looked up from germline, CDR1 is MNHEY and CDR2 is SVGEGT. The CDR3 covers 14 residues. The germline V and J ends were trimmed by 6 bases and 3 bases, with 14 bases remaining between them. CDR3 bases: TGTGCCAGCAGCCGCCCGGACAAAGAAGAGACCCAGTACTTC. It codes for CASSRPDKEETQYF.

In this sample, this clonotype turned up a few times. The chain has TRBV7-2 and TRBJ1-1; D not certain. The CDR3 totals 14 residues. V gave up 2 bases and J gave up 0 bases, with 7 bases separating them. CDR1 SGHTA and CDR2 FQGNSA come from the germline V gene. The chain's CDR3 is CASSLNRLNTEAFF. CDR3 DNA: TGTGCCAGCAGCTTAAACAGACTGAACACTGAAGCTTTCTTT.

Concerning this clonotype itself: This clone may be a read error of a much larger clone one base away. The chain carries TRBV5-5 and TRBJ2-3, with D tentatively TRBD1 (5 bases). Germline assignment: CDR1 SGHKS and CDR2 YYEKEE (reference sequence). The CDR3 sequence is 12 residues long. The CDR3 is CAGSSDSDTQYF. DNA for the CDR3: TGTGCCGGCAGCTCTGACAGCGATACGCAGTATTTT. Full variable domain (rest looked up from reference TRBV5-5 and TRBJ2-3): DAGVTQSPTHLIKTRGQQVTLRCSPISGHKSVSWYQQVLGQGPQFIFQYYEKEERGRGNFPDRFSARQFPNYSSELNVNALLLGDSALYLCAGSSDSDTQYFGPGTRLTVL.

The J gene is TRBJ1-1, the V gene TRBV20-1; 7 bases are a match to TRBD1. The CDR3 extends over 17 amino acids. Germline loops: CDR1 DFQATT, CDR2 SNEGSKA (reference sequence). J lost 1 base, V lost 6 bases, and 17 bases had no gene match. CDR3: CSAQTRDSSRRNTEAFF. The CDR3 DNA is TGCAGTGCACAAACTCGGGACAGCTCAAGGAGGAACACTGAAGCTTTCTTT.